The next 31 T cell receptor beta chains were all read from a single sample in a study of PD-1 blockade in classical Hodgkin lymphoma. Sequenced by immunoSEQ multiplex PCR; TCRdb stores in-frame clones only, minus some. The data hold around 7,700 clones, with roughly 88% observed a single time. After autologous stem cell transplantation all patients relapsed, and prior brentuximab vedotin exposure differed between cohorts. Thawed PBMCs underwent magnetic negative selection to yield purified CD4+ T cells. The input for sequencing was CD4+ T cells from blood, taken at baseline. Receptors originate from a human donor with classical Hodgkin lymphoma.

This sequence joins TRBV4-3 and TRBJ2-5; 8 bases line up with TRBD2. Trimming at V came to 5 bases and at J to 4 bases, leaving 3 bases not matched to a gene. The CDR3 sequence is 13 residues long. From germline, CDR1 is LGHNA and CDR2 YSLEER. The CDR3 here is CASSFTSGETQYF. For the CDR3, the DNA is TGCGCCAGCAGCTTTACTAGCGGAGAGACCCAGTACTTC.

This clone was seen just once. CDR3 region: CASSLVQAGGRNTIYF. The CDR3 coding sequence is TGTGCCAGCAGCTTGGTACAGGCTGGGGGGCGAAACACCATATATTTT. The chain links TRBV4-2 to TRBJ1-3, with D tentatively TRBD1 (6 bases). The CDR3 has 16 amino acids. From germline, CDR1 is LGHNA and CDR2 YNFKEQ. Trimming removed 5 bases from V and 5 bases from J, with 19 bases in between.

The CDR3 spells CASSLGGANTGELFF. CDR3 nucleotide sequence: TGTGCCAGCAGTTTAGGCGGGGCGAACACCGGGGAGCTGTTTTTT. V gene TRBV28 combines with J gene TRBJ2-2, with D perhaps matching TRBD2 (6 bases). In germline, CDR1 is MDHEN, CDR2 SYDVKM. The V and J ends lost 2 bases and 0 bases respectively, with 7 bases between them. CDR3 size: 15 residues. Combining the CDR3 with reference TRBV28 and TRBJ2-2 gives the whole variable domain DVKVTQSSRYLVKRTGEKVFLECVQDMDHENMFWYRQDPGLGLRLIYFSYDVKMKEKGDIPEGYSVSREKKERFSLILESASTNQTSMYLCASSLGGANTGELFFGEGSRLTVL.

The V call is TRBV5-1, the J call TRBJ2-5; TRBD1 agrees at 8 bases. This CDR3 spans 15 amino acids. Per germline, CDR1 SGHRS and CDR2 YFSETQ. V lost 0 bases, J lost 3 bases, and 4 bases stayed unmatched. The CDR3 here is CASSLVETGEETQYF. The CDR3 DNA follows: TGCGCCAGCAGCTTGGTAGAGACAGGGGAAGAGACCCAGTACTTC.

The chain couples TRBV25-1 to TRBJ2-5; no clear D gene. The CDR3 covers 17 residues. Germline V gene sequence: CDR1 MGHDK, CDR2 SYGVNS. The V and J ends lost 2 bases and 4 bases respectively, with 20 bases between them. CDR3 in DNA: TGTGCCAGCAGTGAACGACCCACCGTCCGGAATGGAGAGACCCAGTACTTC. It encodes CASSERPTVRNGETQYF.

This sequence joins TRBV19 and TRBJ1-4; no definite D call. The CDR3 has 14 amino acids. V was clipped by 4 bases and J by 7 bases, with 13 bases between them. Germline assignment: CDR1 LNHDA and CDR2 SQIVND (reference sequence). CDR3 nucleotide sequence: TGTGCCAGTAGTAAGGCAGGACTTGGTGAAAAACTGTTTTTT. It encodes CASSKAGLGEKLFF.

V gene TRBV5-4 combines with J gene TRBJ2-7; D is uncertain. Trimming stripped 0 bases from V and 5 bases from J, with 21 bases between. Germline V gives CDR1 SGHNT, CDR2 YYREEE (reference sequence). The CDR3 totals 17 residues. CDR3 nucleotide sequence: TGTGCCAGCAGCTTGGTGTCTGGCCGCGGAACGCCTCACGAGCAGTACTTC. It codes for CASSLVSGRGTPHEQYF.

J is TRBJ2-7 and V is TRBV5-4; D not resolved. CDR3 length: 15 amino acids. Trimming left V 2 bases short and J 0 bases short, with 12 bases between. Germline CDR1 is SGHNT and CDR2 is YYREEE (reference sequence). This CDR3 is CASSFGQVSSYEQYF. The CDR3 nucleotides read TGTGCCAGCAGCTTTGGGCAGGTGAGCTCCTACGAGCAGTACTTC.

CDR3 in amino acids: CASSLGGGGKETQYF. CDR3 DNA: TGTGCCAGCAGCTTAGGGGGCGGGGGGAAAGAGACCCAGTACTTC. This chain connects TRBV7-9 to TRBJ2-5; TRBD2 aligns across 8 bases. CDR3 size: 15 residues. The germline gives CDR1 SEHNR, CDR2 FQNEAQ (reference sequence). The ends lost 1 base at V and 3 bases at J; junction bases unmatched: 4.

This clone showed up just once. CDR3 in amino acids: CASRRLAGVGELFF. CDR3 nucleotides: TGTGCCAGCAGGCGACTAGCGGGGGTGGGGGAGCTGTTTTTT. The V gene is TRBV28, the J gene TRBJ2-2, with TRBD2 matching 12 bases. This CDR3 contains 14 residues. Germline CDR1 MDHEN, CDR2 SYDVKM. V lost 6 bases and J lost 8; bases outside the gene matches: 4.

This chain links TRBV9 with TRBJ1-2; D is unresolved. This CDR3 comprises 15 residues. From germline, CDR1 is SGDLS and CDR2 YYNGEE. Between the trimmed V and J ends, which lost 0 bases and 1 base, there was a span of 10 bases. CDR3 coding DNA: TGTGCCAGCAGCGTAGCAGTCAACTTTAACTATGGCTACACCTTC. Residues: CASSVAVNFNYGYTF.

The chain recombines TRBV25-1 with TRBJ2-5; TRBD1 might be the D (6 bases). V gave up 6 bases and J gave up 5 bases, with 13 bases separating them. The V gene's germline CDR1 is MGHDK and CDR2 SYGVNS. CDR3 length equals 13 residues. Here the CDR3 reads CASRGAEGETQYF. CDR3 bases: TGTGCCAGCAGGGGGGCGGAAGGGGAGACCCAGTACTTC.

The sample holds one count of this clone. V gene TRBV7-9 combines with J gene TRBJ2-5; 11 nucleotides line up with TRBD1. With 5 bases clipped from V and 4 bases from J, the junction kept 12 bases outside the gene matches. The germline V gene encodes CDR1 SEHNR and CDR2 FQNEAQ (reference sequence). The CDR3 runs 17 residues. Here the CDR3 DNA reads TGTGCCAGCAGCCCCCCGGCAGGGACAGGGGGGTCAGAGACCCAGTACTTC. The encoded protein is CASSPPAGTGGSETQYF.

The chain is built from TRBV5-1 and TRBJ2-1; TRBD1 aligns across 9 bases. Germline V lookup: CDR1 SGHRS, CDR2 YFSETQ. This CDR3 spans 15 amino acids. The ends lost 0 bases at V and 3 bases at J; junction bases unmatched: 1. The DNA for the CDR3 is TGCGCCAGCAGCTTGGTGGGACAGGGCTACAATGAGCAGTTCTTC. Translating gives CASSLVGQGYNEQFF.

V usage is TRBV7-8 and J usage is TRBJ2-5; TRBD2 is a possible D gene (6 bases). There are 15 residues in the CDR3. Germline V gene sequence: CDR1 SGHVS, CDR2 FQNEAQ. V lost 1 base to trimming and J lost 7 bases, with 16 bases between them. Here the CDR3 reads CASSLGGGASRTQYF. CDR3 nucleotides: TGTGCCAGCAGCTTAGGGGGCGGGGCCTCTCGGACCCAGTACTTC.

The chain links TRBV6-1 to TRBJ2-2; D remains unclear. The germline gives CDR1 MNHNS, CDR2 SASEGT. This CDR3 region has 15 residues. Trimming stripped 4 bases from V and 1 base from J, with 10 bases between. CDR3 DNA: TGTGCCAGCAGTGTGGTAGGGAAGAACACCGGGGAGCTGTTTTTT. Residues: CASSVVGKNTGELFF.

This clone appeared a few times. The chain carries TRBV5-1 and TRBJ1-6; tentative D call: TRBD1 (5 bases). There are 16 residues in the CDR3. Germline V gene data show CDR1 as SGHRS and CDR2 as YFSETQ. With 0 bases removed from V and 5 bases from J, the gap between germline ends came to 12 bases. The CDR3 loop reads CASSLGQSNNNSPLHF. For the CDR3, the DNA is TGCGCCAGCAGCTTGGGACAGAGTAACAATAATTCACCCCTCCACTTT.

The V call is TRBV5-1, the J call TRBJ1-1, with no clear D. This CDR3 is 14 amino acids long. V shed 0 bases and J shed 1 base, with 7 bases lying between them. Germline V lookup: CDR1 SGHRS, CDR2 YFSETQ. The CDR3 DNA reads TGCGCCAGCAGCTTGGCCTTTCAGAACACTGAAGCTTTCTTT. Protein: CASSLAFQNTEAFF.

The chain combines TRBV5-1 with TRBJ2-1; the match to TRBD1 covers 7 bases. Looked up from germline, CDR1 is SGHRS and CDR2 is YFSETQ. Trimming cost V 6 bases and J 0 bases; bases outside gene matches: 6. The CDR3 has 15 amino acids. CDR3 coding DNA: TGCGCCAGCAAGGAGACAGGGAGCTCCTACAATGAGCAGTTCTTC. This translates into CASKETGSSYNEQFF.

V usage is TRBV18 and J usage is TRBJ2-3; 7 bases agree with TRBD2. Germline V gives CDR1 KGHSH, CDR2 LQKENI. The CDR3 is made up of 14 amino acids. V was pared by 6 bases and J by 5 bases, with 8 bases of the junction left unmatched. CDR3 in amino acids: CASSSAGVEDTQYF. The CDR3 DNA is TGTGCCAGCTCGTCTGCGGGAGTGGAAGATACGCAGTATTTT.

This chain links TRBV7-3 with TRBJ2-2, with D unresolved. Trimming shortened V by 1 base and J by 4 bases, and 4 bases separated the two germline ends. The germline CDR1 and CDR2 sequences are SGHTA and FQGTGA. CDR3 length: 13 amino acids. As DNA, the CDR3 is TGTGCCAGCAGCTTAAATCCCACCGGGGAGCTGTTTTTT. Its translation: CASSLNPTGELFF.

The J gene is TRBJ2-5, the V gene TRBV5-5; 12 bases line up with TRBD1. CDR1 and CDR2 (germline): SGHKS, YYEKEE (reference sequence). This CDR3 spans 15 amino acids. The junction had 4 bases not matched to a gene; V was cut back by 3 bases and J by 4 bases. For the CDR3, the DNA is TGTGCCAGCAGCTACGGGACAGGGGGCCCAGAGACCCAGTACTTC. The encoded protein is CASSYGTGGPETQYF.

The chain is built from TRBV20-1 and TRBJ1-4; D gene unclear. Per germline, CDR1 DFQATT and CDR2 SNEGSKA (reference sequence). This CDR3 contains 11 residues. CDR3 bases: TGCAGCCCGGCAACTAATGAAAAACTGTTTTTT. Its protein is CSPATNEKLFF.

This chain connects TRBV6-1 to TRBJ2-1, with a possible D match to TRBD1 (5 bases). V was clipped by 8 bases and J by 4 bases, with 15 bases between them. Germline CDR1 reads MNHNS; CDR2 reads SASEGT. The CDR3 extends over 14 amino acids. The CDR3: CASHPRQSYNEQFF. In DNA, the CDR3 is TGTGCCAGCCACCCCCGACAGTCTTACAATGAGCAGTTCTTC.

V gene TRBV5-4 combines with J gene TRBJ2-7, with D tentatively TRBD1 (6 bases). The V end lost 4 bases, the J end lost 4 bases, and 15 bases lay between the germline ends. The length of the CDR3 is 14 residues. Germline-derived CDR1 and CDR2 are SGHNT and YYREEE (reference sequence). CDR3 DNA: TGTGCCAGCAGCCGGAACAGGGAAGGGTACGAGCAGTACTTC. The encoded protein is CASSRNREGYEQYF.

CDR3 amino acids: CASSLDPLRTDTQYF. The CDR3, as DNA: TGTGCCAGCAGCTTGGACCCACTGAGAACAGATACGCAGTATTTT. The gene calls are TRBV7-3 and TRBJ2-3, with D uncertain. The germline V and J ends were trimmed by 3 bases and 3 bases, with 13 bases remaining between them. CDR1 and CDR2 from the germline V gene are SGHTA and FQGTGA. The CDR3 consists of 15 residues.

The gene calls are TRBV5-6 and TRBJ2-3; the match to TRBD2 covers 12 bases. The J segment lost 7 bases and the V segment lost 5 bases, leaving 5 bases of the junction unmatched. The CDR3 extends over 14 amino acids. Per the germline V gene, CDR1 is SGHDT and CDR2 is YYEEEE. The chain's CDR3 is CASRTSGGPNTQYF. CDR3 bases: TGTGCCAGCAGGACTAGCGGGGGCCCTAATACGCAGTATTTT.

This sequence joins TRBV5-4 and TRBJ2-3; D perhaps matches TRBD1 (5 bases). The germline V gene encodes CDR1 SGHNT and CDR2 YYREEE (reference sequence). This CDR3 has 16 residues. The V and J ends lost 2 bases and 0 bases respectively, with 13 bases between them. DNA of the CDR3: TGTGCCAGCAGCTTAGGCTGGCAGGGTAGCACAGATACGCAGTATTTT. As protein: CASSLGWQGSTDTQYF.

This clone was detected only once. The chain is built from TRBV4-2 and TRBJ1-2, with D possibly being TRBD1 (5 bases). Trimming pared 4 bases from V and 7 bases from J, leaving 16 bases between. In germline, CDR1 is LGHNA, CDR2 YNFKEQ. There are 14 residues in the CDR3. CDR3 loop: CASSLLGGKAGYTF. CDR3 in DNA: TGTGCCAGCAGCCTCCTTGGGGGGAAAGCTGGCTACACCTTC.

The V gene is TRBV4-2, the J gene TRBJ2-4; D is possibly TRBD1 (8 bases). The CDR3 has 15 amino acids. V lost 1 base to trimming and J lost 8 bases, with 15 bases between them. The germline CDR1 and CDR2 sequences are LGHNA and YNFKEQ. CDR3 sequence (DNA): TGTGCCAGCAGCCAAGTCCAGGGGGCGGGAGACATTCAGTACTTC. Protein product: CASSQVQGAGDIQYF.

V and J are TRBV6-5 and TRBJ1-2; D not certain. Looked up from germline, CDR1 is MNHEY and CDR2 is SVGAGI. Trimming stripped 3 bases from V and 2 bases from J, with 16 bases between. This CDR3 has 16 amino acids. The CDR3 DNA reads as TGTGCCAGCAGTTATCGGGATCCGGGCCTAAACTATGGCTACACCTTC. It yields the protein CASSYRDPGLNYGYTF.